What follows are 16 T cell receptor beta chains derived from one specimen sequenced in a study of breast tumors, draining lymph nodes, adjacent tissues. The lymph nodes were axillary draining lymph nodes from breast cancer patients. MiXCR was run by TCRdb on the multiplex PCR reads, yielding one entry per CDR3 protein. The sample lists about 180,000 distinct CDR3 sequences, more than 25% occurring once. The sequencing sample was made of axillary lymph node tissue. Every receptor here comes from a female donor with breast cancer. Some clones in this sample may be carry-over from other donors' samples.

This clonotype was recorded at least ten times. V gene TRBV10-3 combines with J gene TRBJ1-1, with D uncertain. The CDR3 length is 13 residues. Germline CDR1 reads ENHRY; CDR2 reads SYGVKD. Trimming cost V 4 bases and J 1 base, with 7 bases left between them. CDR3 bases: TGTGCCATCAGTGGTAACGCGAACACTGAAGCTTTCTTT. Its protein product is CAISGNANTEAFF.

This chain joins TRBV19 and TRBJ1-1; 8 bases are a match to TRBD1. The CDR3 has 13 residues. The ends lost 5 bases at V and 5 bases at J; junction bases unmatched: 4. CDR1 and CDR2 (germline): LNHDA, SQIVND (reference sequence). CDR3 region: CASSADRGTEAFF. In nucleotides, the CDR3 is TGTGCCAGTAGTGCCGACAGGGGAACTGAAGCTTTCTTT.

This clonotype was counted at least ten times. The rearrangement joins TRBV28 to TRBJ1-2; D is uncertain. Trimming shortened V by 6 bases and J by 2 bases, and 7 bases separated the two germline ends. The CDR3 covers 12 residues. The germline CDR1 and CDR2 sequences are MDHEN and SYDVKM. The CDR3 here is CASRDGNYGYTF. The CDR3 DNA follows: TGTGCCAGCAGGGACGGAAACTATGGCTACACCTTC.

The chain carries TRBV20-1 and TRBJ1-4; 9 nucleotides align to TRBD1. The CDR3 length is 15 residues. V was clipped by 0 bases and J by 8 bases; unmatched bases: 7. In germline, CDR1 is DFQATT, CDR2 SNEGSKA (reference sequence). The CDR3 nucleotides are TGCAGTGCTAGAGATGAGCGGACAGGGGTAGAAAAACTGTTTTTT. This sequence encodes CSARDERTGVEKLFF.

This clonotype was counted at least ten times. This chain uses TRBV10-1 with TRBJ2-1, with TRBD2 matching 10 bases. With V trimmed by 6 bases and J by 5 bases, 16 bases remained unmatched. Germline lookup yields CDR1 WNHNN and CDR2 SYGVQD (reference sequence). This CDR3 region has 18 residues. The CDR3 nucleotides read TGCGCCAGCAGCCCTGCCGGGCTAGCGGGAGTTTTTCACAATGAGCAGTTCTTC. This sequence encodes CASSPAGLAGVFHNEQFF.

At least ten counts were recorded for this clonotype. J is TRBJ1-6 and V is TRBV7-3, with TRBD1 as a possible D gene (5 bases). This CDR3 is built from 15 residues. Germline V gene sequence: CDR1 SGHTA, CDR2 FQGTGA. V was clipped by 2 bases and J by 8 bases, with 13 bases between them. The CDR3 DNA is TGTGCCAGCAGCTTAGGCGGGGCCTGGGATTCACCCCTCCACTTT. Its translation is CASSLGGAWDSPLHF.

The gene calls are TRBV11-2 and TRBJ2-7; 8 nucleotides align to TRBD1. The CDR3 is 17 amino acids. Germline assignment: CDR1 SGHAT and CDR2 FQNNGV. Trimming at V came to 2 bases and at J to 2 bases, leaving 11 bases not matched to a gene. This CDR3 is CASSLYGQGSVPYEQYF. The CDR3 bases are TGTGCCAGCAGCTTATACGGACAGGGTTCGGTTCCCTACGAGCAGTACTTC.

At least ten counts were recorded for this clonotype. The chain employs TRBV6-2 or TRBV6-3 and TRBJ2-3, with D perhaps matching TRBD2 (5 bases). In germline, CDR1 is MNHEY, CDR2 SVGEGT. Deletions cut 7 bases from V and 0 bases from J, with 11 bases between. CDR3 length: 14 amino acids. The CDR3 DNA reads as TGTGCCAGCAAACGGGGAATTAGCACAGATACGCAGTATTTT. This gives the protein CASKRGISTDTQYF.

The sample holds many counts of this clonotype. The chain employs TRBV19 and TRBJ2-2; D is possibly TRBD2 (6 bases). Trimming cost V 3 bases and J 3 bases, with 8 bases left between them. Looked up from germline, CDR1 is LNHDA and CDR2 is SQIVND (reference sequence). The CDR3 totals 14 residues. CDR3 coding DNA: TGTGCCAGTAGTATGGCGGGGTACACCGGGGAGCTGTTTTTT. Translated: CASSMAGYTGELFF.

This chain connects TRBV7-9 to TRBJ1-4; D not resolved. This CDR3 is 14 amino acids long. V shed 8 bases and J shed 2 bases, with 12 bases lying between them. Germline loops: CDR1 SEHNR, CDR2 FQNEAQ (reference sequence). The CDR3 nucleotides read TGTGCCAGCGTCCCGGGAGGGACTAATGAAAAACTGTTTTTT. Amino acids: CASVPGGTNEKLFF.

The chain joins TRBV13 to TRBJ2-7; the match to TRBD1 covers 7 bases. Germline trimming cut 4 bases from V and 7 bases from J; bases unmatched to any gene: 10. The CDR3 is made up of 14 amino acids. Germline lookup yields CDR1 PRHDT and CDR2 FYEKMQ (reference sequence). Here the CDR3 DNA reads TGTGCCAGCAGCTCGCGACAGGGACGTGGAGAGCAGTACTTC. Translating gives CASSSRQGRGEQYF.

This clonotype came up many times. CDR3 DNA sequence: TGCAGTACGGGCGGGACTGAAAGTAATGAGCAGTTCTTC. It is translated as CSTGGTESNEQFF. The J gene is TRBJ2-1, the V gene TRBV20-1, with D possibly matching TRBD2 (6 bases). The V gene lost 8 bases and the J gene lost 7 bases, with 18 bases spanning the gap. The germline V gene has CDR1 DFQATT and CDR2 SNEGSKA (reference sequence). This CDR3 is 13 amino acids long.

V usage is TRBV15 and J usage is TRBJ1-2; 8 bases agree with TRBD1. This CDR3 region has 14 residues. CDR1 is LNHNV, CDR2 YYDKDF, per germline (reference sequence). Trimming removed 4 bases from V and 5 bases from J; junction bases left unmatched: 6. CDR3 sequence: CATSMPTGAYGYTF. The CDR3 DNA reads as TGTGCCACCAGCATGCCGACAGGGGCGTATGGCTACACCTTC.

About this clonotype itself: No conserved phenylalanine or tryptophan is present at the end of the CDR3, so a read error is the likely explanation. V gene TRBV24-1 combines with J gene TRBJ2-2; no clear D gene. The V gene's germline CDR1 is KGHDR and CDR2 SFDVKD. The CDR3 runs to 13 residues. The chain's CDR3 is CATSALTTGELFL. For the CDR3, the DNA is TGTGCTACCAGTGCTTTGACCACCGGGGAGCTGTTTCTT.

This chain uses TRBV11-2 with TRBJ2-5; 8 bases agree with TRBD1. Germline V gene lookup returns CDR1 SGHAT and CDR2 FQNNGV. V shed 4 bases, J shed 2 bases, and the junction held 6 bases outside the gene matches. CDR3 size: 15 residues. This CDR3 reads CASSYRRQGQETQYF. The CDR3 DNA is TGTGCCAGCAGCTACCGTCGACAGGGGCAAGAGACCCAGTACTTC. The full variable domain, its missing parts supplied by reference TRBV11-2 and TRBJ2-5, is EAGVAQSPRYKIIEKRQSVAFWCNPISGHATLYWYQQILGQGPKLLIQFQNNGVVDDSQLPKDRFSAERLKGVDSTLKIQPAKLEDSAVYLCASSYRRQGQETQYFGPGTRLLVL.

The CDR3 region has the DNA TGTGCCAGCAGCTTGGACCTCGGGAGAAACAATGAGCAGTTCTTC. Amino acid sequence: CASSLDLGRNNEQFF. This sequence joins TRBV11-2 and TRBJ2-1, with D possibly matching TRBD2 (6 bases). V was pared by 3 bases and J by 5 bases, with 14 bases between. The CDR3 consists of 15 residues. Germline values: CDR1 SGHAT, CDR2 FQNNGV.